The 32 T cell receptor beta chains below were found in one sample sequenced in a study of beta chain features in type 1 diabetes. cDNA synthesis used the whole RNA isolate, giving expressed TCRB sequences. Sequenced by immunoSEQ multiplex PCR; TCRdb stores in-frame clones only, minus some. Of 38,000 or so clones listed, 55% to 70% are singletons. Sequenced input: Tregs from blood. Source of these receptors: a woman younger than 45 in good health.

V usage is TRBV27 and J usage is TRBJ2-4, with 8 bases fitting TRBD1. Germline V gene data show CDR1 as MNHEY and CDR2 as SMNVEV (reference sequence). This CDR3 is built from 16 residues. V shed 5 bases, J shed 1 base, and the junction held 7 bases outside the gene matches. The CDR3 is CASSPWTGRAKNIQYF. CDR3 DNA sequence: TGTGCCAGCAGTCCATGGACAGGGAGGGCCAAAAACATTCAGTACTTC.

The chain carries TRBV7-8 and TRBJ2-6, with D tentatively TRBD1 (7 bases). The CDR3 runs to 17 residues. Trimming took 5 bases from V and 0 from J, leaving 14 bases between them. CDR1 is SGHVS, CDR2 FQNEAQ, per germline. The CDR3 reads CASSRRQGGSGANVLTF. DNA for the CDR3: TGTGCCAGCAGCAGAAGACAGGGAGGCTCTGGGGCCAACGTCCTGACTTTC.

This clone was observed a few times. V gene TRBV5-1 combines with J gene TRBJ1-1; D might be TRBD1 (5 bases). Trimming removed 0 bases at V and 0 bases at J, with 6 bases between. The germline CDR1 and CDR2 sequences are SGHRS and YFSETQ. CDR3 length: 14 residues. In DNA, the CDR3 is TGCGCCAGCAGCTTGGACAGGATGAACACTGAAGCTTTCTTT. Translating gives CASSLDRMNTEAFF.

The chain employs TRBV5-1 and TRBJ2-5; 8 positions match TRBD2. The CDR3 runs to 16 residues. V lost 7 bases and J lost 5; bases outside the gene matches: 16. Looked up from germline, CDR1 is SGHRS and CDR2 is YFSETQ. CDR3 sequence reads: CASARSGSTGGETQYF. The CDR3, as DNA: TGCGCCAGCGCTAGAAGCGGGAGTACGGGTGGTGAGACCCAGTACTTC.

This clone appeared a few times. The chain combines TRBV7-2 with TRBJ2-1, with 13 bases matching TRBD2. Germline V gene data show CDR1 as SGHTA and CDR2 as FQGNSA. The length of the CDR3 is 17 residues. The V and J ends lost 5 bases and 7 bases, in that order; junction bases with no gene match: 11. CDR3 sequence: CASSDGRGLAGSNEQFF. The CDR3 DNA reads TGTGCCAGCAGCGACGGGAGGGGACTAGCGGGAAGTAATGAGCAGTTCTTC. The full variable domain, completed using reference TRBV7-2 and TRBJ2-1, is GAGVSQSPSNKVTEKGKDVELRCDPISGHTALYWYRQSLGQGLEFLIYFQGNSAPDKSGLPSDRFSAERTGGSVSTLTIQRTQQEDSAVYLCASSDGRGLAGSNEQFFGPGTRLTVL.

The CDR3 loop is CASSSRDYSYNEQFF. The CDR3, as DNA: TGTGCCAGTAGTTCCCGGGACTACTCCTACAATGAGCAGTTCTTC. V usage is TRBV19 and J usage is TRBJ2-1; the match to TRBD2 covers 7 bases. Germline CDR1 is LNHDA and CDR2 is SQIVND (reference sequence). Unmatched junction bases numbered 4, after V lost 5 bases and J lost 0 bases. The CDR3 is made up of 15 amino acids.

This clone showed up just a few times. The chain recombines TRBV6-5 with TRBJ1-1, with 8 bases that match TRBD1. Trimming at V came to 0 bases and at J to 4 bases, leaving 4 bases not matched to a gene. Germline V gene sequence: CDR1 MNHEY, CDR2 SVGAGI. The CDR3 is made up of 15 amino acids. Here the CDR3 DNA reads TGTGCCAGCAGTTACTCGCACAGGGGGTCCACTGAAGCTTTCTTT. It yields the protein CASSYSHRGSTEAFF.

The chain combines TRBV7-3 with TRBJ1-2; TRBD1 matches at 9 bases. This CDR3 contains 14 residues. In germline, CDR1 is SGHTA, CDR2 FQGTGA. The ends lost 3 bases at V and 4 bases at J; junction bases unmatched: 3. CDR3 bases: TGTGCCAGCAGCTTGACAGGGGGGACCTATGGCTACACCTTC. It codes for CASSLTGGTYGYTF.

This clone was seen a handful of times. The chain joins TRBV9 to TRBJ2-5; TRBD1 agrees at 10 bases. CDR3 length equals 18 residues. With V trimmed by 3 bases and J by 0 bases, 11 bases remained unmatched. CDR1 SGDLS and CDR2 YYNGEE come from the germline V gene. CDR3 DNA sequence: TGTGCCAGCAGCGCTTATTCTTTTGGGACAGGGGACCAAGAGACCCAGTACTTC. This sequence encodes CASSAYSFGTGDQETQYF.

In its sample, this clone was seen once. The chain joins TRBV5-1 to TRBJ1-2; 7 bases map to TRBD1. This CDR3 is 14 amino acids long. The V and J ends lost 4 bases and 5 bases, in that order; junction bases with no gene match: 8. Germline CDR1 is SGHRS and CDR2 is YFSETQ. CDR3 amino acids: CASSLARTGYGYTF. The CDR3 DNA is TGCGCCAGCAGCCTAGCTCGGACAGGATATGGCTACACCTTC.

The rearrangement links TRBV7-2 to TRBJ2-7, with 10 bases fitting TRBD2. The V gene end was trimmed by 2 bases and the J gene end by 7 bases; junction bases not matched to a gene: 2. Germline V lookup: CDR1 SGHTA, CDR2 FQGNSA. CDR3 length: 13 residues. The DNA for the CDR3 is TGTGCCAGCAGCTTACTAGCGGGAGTGGAGCAGTACTTC. As protein: CASSLLAGVEQYF.

This clone appeared a few times. This rearrangement joins TRBV27 to TRBJ2-2; D unresolved. Trimming pared 5 bases from V and 3 bases from J, leaving 10 bases between. The CDR3 is made up of 14 amino acids. Germline CDR1 and CDR2: MNHEY and SMNVEV (reference sequence). CDR3 in amino acids: CASSPAQDTGELFF. The CDR3, as DNA: TGTGCCAGCAGTCCAGCCCAGGACACCGGGGAGCTGTTTTTT.

V gene TRBV28 combines with J gene TRBJ1-1; no clear D gene. Trimming took 3 bases from V and 6 from J, leaving 8 bases between them. Germline V gene lookup returns CDR1 MDHEN and CDR2 SYDVKM. The CDR3 loop spans 12 amino acids. For the CDR3, the DNA is TGTGCCAGCAGTTTTAGCGGCCCTGAAGCTTTCTTT. Protein sequence: CASSFSGPEAFF. The entire variable domain, with the rest obtained from reference TRBV28 and TRBJ1-1, is as follows: DVKVTQSSRYLVKRTGEKVFLECVQDMDHENMFWYRQDPGLGLRLIYFSYDVKMKEKGDIPEGYSVSREKKERFSLILESASTNQTSMYLCASSFSGPEAFFGQGTRLTVV.

CDR3 sequence (DNA): TGTGCCAGCATGGGGTCTCAGGGGTTCTTTCCGCGGGAGCAGTTCTTC. The encoded protein is CASMGSQGFFPREQFF. V usage is TRBV2 and J usage is TRBJ2-1; tentative D call: TRBD1 (6 bases). The CDR3 is made up of 16 amino acids. The V gene's germline CDR1 is SNHLY and CDR2 FYNNEI. V shed 7 bases and J shed 10 bases, with 26 bases lying between them.

This clone has only one observation. The chain is built from TRBV9 and TRBJ1-1; a weak D match, TRBD1 (5 bases). V was shortened by 4 bases and J by 5 bases, with 21 bases between the two germline ends. The CDR3 consists of 16 residues. Germline V lookup: CDR1 SGDLS, CDR2 YYNGEE. The CDR3 DNA reads as TGTGCCAGCAGCCCCCGCCAGGGTCCCTGGGGTACTGAAGCTTTCTTT. This gives the protein CASSPRQGPWGTEAFF.

The V and J genes are TRBV19 and TRBJ2-5; 11 bases map to TRBD1. After removal of 8 bases from V and 4 bases from J, the junction contained 6 bases not matched to a gene. Germline lookup yields CDR1 LNHDA and CDR2 SQIVND (reference sequence). The CDR3 is made up of 14 amino acids. CDR3 sequence: CASGDRGNRETQYF. In DNA form, the CDR3 reads TGTGCCAGTGGGGACAGGGGGAATCGAGAGACCCAGTACTTC.

In its sample, this clone was seen once. This CDR3 reads CASSGGQTYEQYF. The CDR3 region has the DNA TGTGCCAGCAGTGGGGGACAGACCTACGAGCAGTACTTC. This chain connects TRBV2 to TRBJ2-7, with 7 bases fitting TRBD1. The CDR3 consists of 13 residues. CDR1 and CDR2 from the germline V gene are SNHLY and FYNNEI. The junction had 2 bases not matched to a gene; V was cut back by 4 bases and J by 2 bases.

This clone occurred a few times. CDR3 DNA sequence: TGTGCCAGCAAAGGACAGGGTTCAGAGACCCAGTACTTC. Protein product: CASKGQGSETQYF. The genes are TRBV9 and TRBJ2-5, with 8 nucleotides matching TRBD1. With 6 bases clipped from V and 4 bases from J, the junction kept 5 bases outside the gene matches. This CDR3 contains 13 residues. The germline gives CDR1 SGDLS, CDR2 YYNGEE.

The V gene is TRBV29-1, the J gene TRBJ2-7; D perhaps matches TRBD1 (5 bases). Trimming removed 4 bases at V and 6 bases at J, with 10 bases between. CDR1 and CDR2 from the germline V gene are SQVTM and ANQGSEA. The CDR3 is 11 amino acids. In DNA form, the CDR3 reads TGCAGCGTTGCTGGGGCCGGCGAGCAGTACTTC. Translation: CSVAGAGEQYF.

V gene TRBV25-1 combines with J gene TRBJ2-1; 11 positions agree with TRBD1. The CDR3 is 15 residues long. CDR1 is MGHDK, CDR2 SYGVNS, per germline. Unmatched junction bases numbered 5, after V lost 6 bases and J lost 4 bases. CDR3 loop: CASRGTGGGYNEQFF. The CDR3 region has the DNA TGTGCCAGCAGGGGGACAGGGGGAGGGTACAATGAGCAGTTCTTC.

This clone was observed a few times. The V gene is TRBV9, the J gene TRBJ2-1, with 8 bases identical to TRBD1. After removal of 3 bases from V and 4 bases from J, the junction contained 12 bases not matched to a gene. The CDR3 is made up of 17 amino acids. CDR1 is SGDLS, CDR2 YYNGEE, per germline. CDR3 in amino acids: CASSASSGTGLYNEQFF. CDR3 nucleotides: TGTGCCAGCAGCGCCTCCTCCGGGACAGGCTTATACAATGAGCAGTTCTTC.

This clone was counted between two and nine times. The chain carries TRBV29-1 and TRBJ2-1; D perhaps matches TRBD1 (5 bases). Germline V gene sequence: CDR1 SQVTM, CDR2 ANQGSEA. V was pared by 3 bases and J by 2 bases, with 17 bases between. CDR3 length equals 16 residues. The CDR3 reads CSVEGFAHRTYNEQFF. CDR3 nucleotide sequence: TGCAGCGTTGAGGGTTTTGCTCACAGGACCTACAATGAGCAGTTCTTC.

This clone was seen a handful of times. This chain connects TRBV5-4 to TRBJ2-7; a weak D match, TRBD1 (6 bases). Per the germline V gene, CDR1 is SGHNT and CDR2 is YYREEE (reference sequence). V was clipped by 4 bases and J by 4 bases, with 24 bases between them. The CDR3 has 17 residues. The CDR3 sequence: CASSPGQGRTNLYEQYF. The DNA of the CDR3 is TGTGCCAGCAGCCCGGGGCAGGGGCGCACTAACTTATACGAGCAGTACTTC.

The chain employs TRBV29-1 and TRBJ2-7; tentatively, D is TRBD1 (6 bases). The V and J ends lost 5 bases and 4 bases respectively, with 18 bases between them. Germline CDR1 reads SQVTM; CDR2 reads ANQGSEA. This CDR3 is built from 14 residues. CDR3 loop: CSVQSVGQRYEQYF. DNA of the CDR3: TGCAGCGTTCAGTCGGTGGGACAAAGATACGAGCAGTACTTC.

This chain connects TRBV2 to TRBJ2-7; no reliable D call. The V gene's germline CDR1 is SNHLY and CDR2 FYNNEI. The CDR3 is 13 amino acids. V lost 2 bases, J lost 6 bases, and 11 bases lay in between. The CDR3 here is CASSEFPRREQYF. The CDR3 nucleotides read TGTGCCAGCAGTGAATTCCCTAGACGCGAGCAGTACTTC.

This chain connects TRBV2 to TRBJ1-2, with unresolved D. V lost 4 bases to trimming and J lost 4 bases, with 10 bases between them. CDR1 and CDR2 (germline): SNHLY, FYNNEI. The CDR3 contains 13 residues. CDR3 DNA: TGTGCCAGCAGTGGTCTAGGCCCCTATGGCTACACCTTC. Encoded protein: CASSGLGPYGYTF.

This clone was seen a handful of times. The chain combines TRBV7-2 with TRBJ2-7, with D possibly being TRBD2 (5 bases). CDR3 length: 14 amino acids. The V end lost 2 bases, the J end lost 3 bases, and 11 bases lay between the germline ends. Germline CDR1 is SGHTA and CDR2 is FQGNSA. In nucleotides, the CDR3 is TGTGCCAGCAGCTTACTAGCAGGTCTCTACGAGCAGTACTTC. It yields the protein CASSLLAGLYEQYF.

This chain joins TRBV7-2 and TRBJ2-2; possibly TRBD1 for D (6 bases). The CDR3 contains 14 residues. The V gene's germline CDR1 is SGHTA and CDR2 FQGNSA. V dropped 2 bases and J dropped 6 bases, with 10 bases sitting between them. CDR3 protein: CASSLKGVAGELFF. The CDR3 region has the DNA TGTGCCAGCAGCTTAAAGGGGGTTGCCGGGGAGCTGTTTTTT.

The rearrangement joins TRBV7-3 to TRBJ2-3, with TRBD2 identical over 14 bases. The V gene's germline CDR1 is SGHTA and CDR2 FQGTGA. Trimming cost V 2 bases and J 3 bases; bases outside gene matches: 10. The CDR3 runs 19 residues. The CDR3 DNA is TGTGCCAGCAGCTTACGCCCTCGGACTAGCGGGAGGACGACAGATACGCAGTATTTT. Amino acids: CASSLRPRTSGRTTDTQYF.

The table lists this clone with a few counts. The rearrangement links TRBV7-2 to TRBJ2-1; 10 bases agree with TRBD2. Trimming removed 0 bases from V and 0 bases from J; junction bases left unmatched: 14. The CDR3 runs 21 residues. Germline loops: CDR1 SGHTA, CDR2 FQGNSA. The CDR3 here is CASSLAQASGRGPRSYNEQFF. CDR3 DNA sequence: TGTGCCAGCAGCTTAGCCCAGGCTAGCGGGAGAGGCCCCCGCTCCTACAATGAGCAGTTCTTC.

The chain joins TRBV12-5 to TRBJ2-3, with TRBD1 matching over 7 bases. The CDR3 length is 18 residues. Trimming at V came to 1 base and at J to 0 bases, leaving 10 bases not matched to a gene. Germline V gene data show CDR1 as LGHNT and CDR2 as FRNRAP. The CDR3 coding sequence is TGTGCTAGTGGTTTGGCCCTCGGGACAGCTTCTAGCACAGATACGCAGTATTTT. Encoded protein: CASGLALGTASSTDTQYF. The full variable domain, with the rest looked up from reference TRBV12-5 and TRBJ2-3, is DARVTQTPRHKVTEMGQEVTMRCQPILGHNTVFWYRQTMMQGLELLAYFRNRAPLDDSGMPKDRFSAEMPDATLATLKIQPSEPRDSAVYFCASGLALGTASSTDTQYFGPGTRLTVL.

Notes on this clone: The junction differs from germline at one of its ends, possibly a read error. The same CDR3 arises from other DNA sequences in this sample as well. The chain carries TRBV6-1 and TRBJ1-2; the D gene is possibly TRBD1 (6 bases). Germline CDR1 MNHNS, CDR2 SASEGT. CDR3 length: 14 amino acids. The CDR3 DNA reads as TGCGCCAGCAGGAGCGGACAGACTCCCTATGGCTACACCTTC. Translation: CASRSGQTPYGYTF.